What follows describes a single T cell receptor (beta chain). Its antigen has not been determined. No much larger clone exists at a distance of one base, and base qualities are not known. The CDR3 regions of human TCRbeta chains were analyzed by immunosequencing. In the source study's methods: Repertoire TCRs were matched against a reference library of SARS-CoV-2-specific TCRs generated with the MIRA antigen-specificity platform. Breadth was defined as the fraction of unique TCRs that were SARS-CoV-2-associated. Depth was defined as the fraction of total T cells that were SARS-CoV-2-associated. Using the MIRA data, every spike-specific TCR was mapped to the spike region that the TCR reacted to and assigned to either a CD4 or a CD8 class. Log10-transformed breadth and depth values were compared by one-way ANOVA with Sidak's multiple comparisons tests. TCRdb stores this immuneACCESS table with in-frame sequences only. Part of the clones is absent; in the studies checked, under half of the shortfall reflects unresolved V genes, and no reason is known for the rest. For V, J and clone size, that table is used; D and trimming come from the DNA. In all, the sample holds roughly 140,000 clones, and approximately 90% of those were seen once. Clones ranked in the top ten supply roughly 3.6% of the sample.

The V and J ends are trimmed by 4 bases and 4 bases, leaving 17 bases between them. From a lookup of the germline V gene, CDR1 and CDR2 are MNHEY and SVGEGT. There are 16 amino acids in the CDR3, from cysteine to phenylalanine inclusive. Just the 48-base CDR3 DNA is kept, in frame starting at base 1. The sample is drawn from a study of T cell responses to AZD1222 COVID-19 vaccine (dated by TCRdb to the early 2020s). Background on the whole study: Because spike-specific TCR depth and breadth did not differ between the two schedules, AZD1222 recipients who got a second dose at roughly 4 weeks were pooled with those who got a second dose at roughly 12 weeks. A total of under 250 trial participants underwent TCR sequencing, of whom about 200 had received two doses of AZD1222 and around 25 had received two doses of the MenACWY control vaccine. Trial participants were enrolled by age into 18-55, 56-69 and 70-plus year subgroups, with about 150, 27 and 61 TCR-sequenced participants respectively.

Here is what the overall study found, with its caveats: Reportedly, close to half of the unique spike-specific TCRs recognized epitopes lying outside the regions that are mutated in the B.1.351 and B.1.1.7 variants. Participants were mostly white British and included more females than males, and it was suggested by the authors that clonal diversity may have been underestimated. Conclusions about previously exposed vaccinees were limited because only a handful of AZD1222 recipients were SARS-CoV-2 seropositive at baseline. In the small 56-69-year group, the increase in depth fell short of significance, most likely because of low power. Because no day 14 peak-response samples were available, repertoires were characterized only after the peak T cell response. The vaccine-associated CD4 TCRs covered the entire spike protein, and the dominant responses fell in regions 160-218 and 743-854. Spike-specific TCR breadth and depth rose significantly after two AZD1222 doses compared with day 0 and with MenACWY recipients.

Interpreted using the paper, the time point label stands for: baseline before first vaccination. Vaccinee samples were obtained from the UK trials COV001 and COV002, which included a single-blind randomized controlled phase 2/3 trial of AZD1222 (ChAdOx1 nCoV-19) in healthy adults. For TCRbeta chain sequencing, PBMC samples were collected from trial participants at day 0 and at day 28 after the second dose. The sample in question was peripheral blood, obtained on day 0 of AZD1222 vaccination. The chain links TRBV6-2 or TRBV6-3 with TRBJ1-3, with the D gene uncertain. The source is an adult in good health. The CDR3 has the sequence CASSSLVSTGGNTIYF. The sequence in DNA is TGTGCCAGCAGTTCCCTCGTCTCTACGGGAGGAAACACCATATATTTT.